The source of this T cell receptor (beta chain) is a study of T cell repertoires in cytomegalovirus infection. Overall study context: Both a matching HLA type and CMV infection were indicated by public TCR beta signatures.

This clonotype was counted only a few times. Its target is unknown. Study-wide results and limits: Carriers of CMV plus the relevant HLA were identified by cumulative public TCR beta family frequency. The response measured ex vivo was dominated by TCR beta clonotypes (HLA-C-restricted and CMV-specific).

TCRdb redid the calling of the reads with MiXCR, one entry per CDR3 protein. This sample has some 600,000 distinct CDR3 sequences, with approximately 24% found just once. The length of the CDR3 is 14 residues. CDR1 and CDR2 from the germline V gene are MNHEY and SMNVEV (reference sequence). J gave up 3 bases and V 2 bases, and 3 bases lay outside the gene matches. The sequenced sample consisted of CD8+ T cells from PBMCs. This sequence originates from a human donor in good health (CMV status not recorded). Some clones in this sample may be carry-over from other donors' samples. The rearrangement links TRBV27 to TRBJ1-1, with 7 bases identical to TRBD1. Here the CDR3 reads CASSLNRGHTEAFF. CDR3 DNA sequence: TGTGCCAGCAGTTTAAACAGGGGACACACTGAAGCTTTCTTT.